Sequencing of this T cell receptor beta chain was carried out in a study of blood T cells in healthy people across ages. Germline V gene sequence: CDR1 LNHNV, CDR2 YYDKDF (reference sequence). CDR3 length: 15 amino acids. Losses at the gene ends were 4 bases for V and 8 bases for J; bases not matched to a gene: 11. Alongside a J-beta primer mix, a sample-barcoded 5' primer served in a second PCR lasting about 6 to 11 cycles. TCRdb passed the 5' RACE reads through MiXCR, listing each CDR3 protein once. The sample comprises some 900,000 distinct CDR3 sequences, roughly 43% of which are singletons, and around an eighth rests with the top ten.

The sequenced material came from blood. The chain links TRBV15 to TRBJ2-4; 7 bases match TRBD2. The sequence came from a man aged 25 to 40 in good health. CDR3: CATSIVGREFDIQYF. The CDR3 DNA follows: TGTGCCACCAGCATCGTAGGGAGGGAGTTCGACATTCAGTACTTC. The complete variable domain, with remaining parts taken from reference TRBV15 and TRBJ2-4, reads DAMVIQNPRYQVTQFGKPVTLSCSQTLNHNVMYWYQQKSSQAPKLLFHYYDKDFNNEADTPDNFQSRRPNTSFCFLDIRSPGLGDTAMYLCATSIVGREFDIQYFGAGTRLSVL.